The rows below give T cell receptor beta chains drawn from one sample of a study of T cell responses to AZD1222 COVID-19 vaccine. The repertoire was sequenced with immunoSEQ multiplex PCR; TCRdb's copy has only in-frame clones and lacks some. Of 200,000 to 250,000 clones in the sample, roughly 94% were seen once. Sequences were derived from peripheral blood, sampled 28 days after the second dose of the MenACWY control vaccine. These receptors were collected from an adult who received the MenACWY meningococcal vaccine as a control. Both conserved end residues are part of each CDR3. D genes are given only for firm matches. Size is omitted from some rows. Given values are once, few, many or a class for expanded clones.

size	V	D	J	DNA	CDR3
once	TRBV6-5	-	TRBJ2-2	TGTGCCAGCTCCTTGAGGGCTGTGGAGCCCGGGGAGCTGTTTTTT	CASSLRAVEPGELFF
-	TRBV2	TRBD2	TRBJ2-2	TGTGCCAGCGGTAGGAGCGGGAGGGCCGGCACCGGGGAGCTGTTTTTT	CASGRSGRAGTGELFF
once	TRBV27	-	TRBJ2-3	TGTGCCAGCAGTCCACTCCCGGGAAACCCCACAGATACGCAGTATTTT	CASSPLPGNPTDTQYF
-	TRBV28	TRBD1	TRBJ2-3	TGTGCCAGCACGACACAGGGGGCAACAGATACGCAGTATTTT	CASTTQGATDTQYF
-	TRBV18	-	TRBJ1-4	TGTGCCAGCTCGGAACAGGGTGCAACTAATGAAAAACTGTTTTTT	CASSEQGATNEKLFF
-	TRBV9	-	TRBJ2-5	TGTGCCAGCGGGAATCAGGGAAGAGAGACCCAGTACTTC	CASGNQGRETQYF
-	TRBV28	-	TRBJ2-2	TGTGCCAGCAGGGCCGGGACTTCCACCGGGGAGCTGTTTTTT	CASRAGTSTGELFF
-	TRBV5-4	-	TRBJ2-7	TGTGCCAGCAGTCCTGAGGCCTCTTTAACCTACGAGCAGTACTTC	CASSPEASLTYEQYF
-	TRBV29-1	-	TRBJ2-1	TGCAGCGTCCTCCAGCACGTGGGCTCGGGGAATGAGCAGTTCTTC	CSVLQHVGSGNEQFF
-	TRBV7-9	-	TRBJ1-5	TGTGCCAGCAGCTCATCCGGGAACAATCAGCCCCAGCATTTT	CASSSSGNNQPQHF
-	TRBV28	-	TRBJ2-7	TGTGCCAGCAGTTTAGAGGGGACCTACGAGCAGTACTTC	CASSLEGTYEQYF
-	TRBV18	-	TRBJ2-3	TGTGCCAGCTCACCCCCAGCAAACCCAGATACGCAGTATTTT	CASSPPANPDTQYF
-	TRBV24-1	-	TRBJ2-7	TGTGCCACCCTTGACGGTTCCTACGAGCAGTACTTC	CATLDGSYEQYF
few	TRBV19	TRBD1	TRBJ1-5	TGTGCCAGTAGTATGTGGACAGGCCCCAATCAGCCCCAGCATTTT	CASSMWTGPNQPQHF
once	TRBV6-6	TRBD2	TRBJ2-2	TGTGCCAGCAGTCGGGGGGGCGGAGGCCCCTTCACCGGGGAGCTGTTTTTT	CASSRGGGGPFTGELFF
-	TRBV5-1	-	TRBJ2-3	TGCGCCAGCAGCTTCGGGTCGGGCAGGGGCACAGATACGCAGTATTTT	CASSFGSGRGTDTQYF
-	TRBV24-1	-	TRBJ1-2	TGTGCCACCAGTGACCGGGGGAACTATGGCTACACCTTC	CATSDRGNYGYTF
-	TRBV7-2	-	TRBJ2-5	TGTGCCAGCAGCTTAGTCCAGAAAGAGACCCAGTACTTC	CASSLVQKETQYF
-	TRBV5-4	-	TRBJ2-5	TGTGCCAGCAGCTTGGGACAGCAAGAGACCCAGTACTTC	CASSLGQQETQYF
-	TRBV7-3	-	TRBJ2-5	TGTGCCAGCAGCTTAGAAGGGGGGGAGACCCAGTACTTC	CASSLEGGETQYF
-	TRBV27	-	TRBJ2-5	TGTGCCAGCAGTTCCGGACAGATACAAGAGACCCAGTACTTC	CASSSGQIQETQYF
-	TRBV2	-	TRBJ2-7	TGTGCCAGCAGTGGAGACTACTACGAGCAGTACTTC	CASSGDYYEQYF
once	TRBV5-6	-	TRBJ2-2	TGTGCCAGCAGAAGCGGGCTGGGGAACACCGGGGAGCTGTTTTTT	CASRSGLGNTGELFF
-	TRBV3-1/TRBV3-2	-	TRBJ2-3	TGTGCCAGCAGCCAAGGCATCGTGCGGGGAGGAGCAGATACGCAGTATTTT	CASSQGIVRGGADTQYF
-	TRBV11-1	-	TRBJ1-2	TGTGCCAGCAGCTTGACAGATCAATTCTATGGCTACACCTTC	CASSLTDQFYGYTF
-	TRBV4-3	-	TRBJ2-7	TGCGCCAGCAGCCAAGACACGAACTCCTACGAGCAGTACTTC	CASSQDTNSYEQYF
-	TRBV5-4	-	TRBJ1-4	TGTGCCAGCAGACAGGAACTCCGGGGTGAAAAACTGTTTTTT	CASRQELRGEKLFF
-	TRBV3-1/TRBV3-2	-	TRBJ2-3	TGTGCCAGCGCCCGGGGGAGAATTAGCACAGATACGCAGTATTTT	CASARGRISTDTQYF
-	TRBV12-5	TRBD1	TRBJ1-2	TGTGCTAGTGGTTTGGGAACAGGGGTTGGCTACACCTTC	CASGLGTGVGYTF
-	TRBV7-2	-	TRBJ1-5	TGTGCCAGCAGCCCGAACGAGGGGGGACAGCCCCAGCATTTT	CASSPNEGGQPQHF
-	TRBV6-6	-	TRBJ2-2	TGTGCCAGCAGTTACTTGAGCGGGTCCGGGGAGCTGTTTTTT	CASSYLSGSGELFF
-	TRBV3-1/TRBV3-2	TRBD1	TRBJ2-3	TGTGCCAGCAGCCGGACAGGGGGGGCAGATACGCAGTATTTT	CASSRTGGADTQYF
-	TRBV14	TRBD2	TRBJ2-1	TGTGCCAGCAGCCAAGGGTGGACTAGCGGCAACAATGAGCAGTTCTTC	CASSQGWTSGNNEQFF
-	TRBV24-1	-	TRBJ1-1	TGTGCCACCAGTGATTCGGGGAGTCGAACTGAAGCTTTCTTT	CATSDSGSRTEAFF
-	TRBV7-9	-	TRBJ2-7	TGTGCCAGCAGCTCGCCGAGCGGGCTAGAGCAGTACTTC	CASSSPSGLEQYF
-	TRBV28	TRBD1	TRBJ2-1	TGTGCCAGCAGTCCCAGGGGACAGGGCGATGAGCAGTTCTTC	CASSPRGQGDEQFF
-	TRBV19	-	TRBJ1-5	TGTGCCAGTATCATACGGGCCGACGTGGGCAATCAGCCCCAGCATTTT	CASIIRADVGNQPQHF
-	TRBV28	-	TRBJ1-6	TGTGCCAGCAGCCTTGTATTGGGATCGGATAATTCACCCCTCCACTTT	CASSLVLGSDNSPLHF
-	TRBV19	TRBD2	TRBJ2-1	TGTGCCAGTAGTATCGCTAGCGGGGGGGCTCCCTTCAAGCAGTTCTTC	CASSIASGGAPFKQFF
-	TRBV30	-	TRBJ2-6	TGTGCCTGGAGGACAGGTGTTGGGGCCAACGTCCTGACTTTC	CAWRTGVGANVLTF